The entry that follows covers one T cell receptor (beta chain) sequence. The data originate from a study of beta chain features in type 1 diabetes. The whole isolated RNA underwent reverse transcription, so sequencing captured expressed TCRB transcripts. The protocol was immunoSEQ multiplex PCR, while the TCRdb copy is restricted to in-frame clones and leaves out a portion. This table has 15,000 to 20,000 clones, 50% appearing once. The specimen was stem cell memory CD4+ T cells from blood. The receptor was isolated from a man aged 18 to 35 in good health.

For the CDR3, the DNA is TGTGCCACCAGCAGGGCTCCACCGGGACTAGCGGACAATGAGCAGTTCTTC. Protein: CATSRAPPGLADNEQFF. The chain recombines TRBV15 with TRBJ2-1, with TRBD2 identical over 11 bases. With V trimmed by 3 bases and J by 5 bases, 9 bases remained unmatched. This CDR3 spans 17 amino acids. CDR1 and CDR2 from the germline V gene are LNHNV and YYDKDF (reference sequence). Supplemented by reference TRBV15 and TRBJ2-1, the full variable domain reads DAMVIQNPRYQVTQFGKPVTLSCSQTLNHNVMYWYQQKSSQAPKLLFHYYDKDFNNEADTPDNFQSRRPNTSFCFLDIRSPGLGDTAMYLCATSRAPPGLADNEQFFGPGTRLTVL.